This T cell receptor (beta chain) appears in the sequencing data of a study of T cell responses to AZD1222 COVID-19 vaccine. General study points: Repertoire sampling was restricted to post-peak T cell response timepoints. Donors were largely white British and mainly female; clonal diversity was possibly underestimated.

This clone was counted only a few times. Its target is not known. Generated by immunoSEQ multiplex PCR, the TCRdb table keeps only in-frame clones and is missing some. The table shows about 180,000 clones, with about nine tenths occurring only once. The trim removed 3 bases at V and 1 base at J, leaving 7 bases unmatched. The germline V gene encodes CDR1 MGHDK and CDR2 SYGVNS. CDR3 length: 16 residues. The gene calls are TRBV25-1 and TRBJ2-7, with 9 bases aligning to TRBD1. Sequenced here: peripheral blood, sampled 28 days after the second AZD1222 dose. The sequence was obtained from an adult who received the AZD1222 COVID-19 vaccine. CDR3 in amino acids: CASSDPAGQGSYEQYF. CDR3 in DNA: TGTGCCAGCAGTGACCCCGCGGGACAGGGATCCTACGAGCAGTACTTC.